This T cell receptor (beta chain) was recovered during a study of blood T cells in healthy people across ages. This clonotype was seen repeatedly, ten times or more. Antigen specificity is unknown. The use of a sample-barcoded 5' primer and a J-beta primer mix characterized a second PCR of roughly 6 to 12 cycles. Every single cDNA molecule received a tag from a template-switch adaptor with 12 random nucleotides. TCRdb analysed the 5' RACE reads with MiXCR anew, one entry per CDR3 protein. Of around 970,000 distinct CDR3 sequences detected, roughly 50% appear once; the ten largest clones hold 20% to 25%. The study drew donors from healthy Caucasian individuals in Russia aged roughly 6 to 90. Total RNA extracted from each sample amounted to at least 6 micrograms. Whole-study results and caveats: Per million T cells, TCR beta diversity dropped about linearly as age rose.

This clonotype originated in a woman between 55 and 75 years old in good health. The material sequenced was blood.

DNA for the CDR3: TGTGCCAGCAGCCAGACCCCCGGGACAGGGTCTCACGAGCAGTACTTC. Its protein is CASSQTPGTGSHEQYF. This sequence joins TRBV4-2 and TRBJ2-7; 9 bases agree with TRBD1. There are 16 residues in the CDR3. Germline V CDR1 and CDR2: LGHNA, YNFKEQ. The V gene end was trimmed by 3 bases and the J gene end by 5 bases; junction bases not matched to a gene: 11.